This paragraph covers one TCR beta chain sequence. CDR3 length equals 15 residues. Germline lookup yields CDR1 SGHTA and CDR2 FQGNSA. Trimming cost V 3 bases and J 5 bases, with 13 bases left between them. The sample belongs to a study of blood T cell repertoires in COVID-19. Study in general: T cells, B-cell-depleted T cells, or PBMCs supplied cDNA or gDNA.

In the original processing: Amplification of reference gene primers was used by the study to estimate nucleated cell counts. The protocol was immunoSEQ multiplex PCR, while the TCRdb copy is restricted to in-frame clones and leaves out a portion. Clonal size and the V and J genes are those of that table, whereas D and trimming came from the DNA. The data show about 410,000 clones, around 89% seen once. The chain couples TRBV7-2 to TRBJ1-4, with unresolved D. This clonotype was obtained from a woman in her thirties or forties with COVID-19, enrolled during active disease. Sequencing input: peripheral blood. DNA for the CDR3: TGTGCCAGCAGCTTGGAGCGACTAGGGAATGAAAAACTGTTTTTT. This sequence encodes CASSLERLGNEKLFF.